This TCR beta chain came from a study of blood T cells in healthy people across ages. Sample donors were healthy Caucasian individuals that came from Russia, aged about 6 to 100. The CDR3 sequence is 14 residues long. Trimming took 6 bases from V and 4 from J; bases not matched to a gene: 7. Germline CDR1 reads MNHNY; CDR2 reads SVGAGI (reference sequence). Study-wide points: In long-lived donors, naive CD4+ cell counts and diversity exceeded those of aged donors.

The authors ran a second PCR of about 6 to 11 cycles using a sample-barcoded 5' primer and a J-beta primer mix. Each cDNA molecule was tagged by a template-switch adaptor that had 12 random nucleotides. TCRdb analysed the 5' RACE reads with MiXCR anew, one entry per CDR3 protein. The table shows about 2 million distinct CDR3 sequences, with roughly 49% occurring only once. With regard to this clonotype: Its antigen is still unknown.

Sequenced sample: blood. This sequence was found in a woman in her forties in good health. V gene TRBV6-6 combines with J gene TRBJ1-2; 8 nucleotides agree with TRBD1. CDR3: CASSKQGEGYGYTF. DNA for the CDR3: TGTGCCAGCAGCAAACAGGGGGAGGGCTATGGCTACACCTTC.